This TCR beta chain was captured in a study of cytomegalovirus exposure and HLA in healthy donors. Whole-study results and caveats: A reported reduction in N-insertions relative to the roughly 610-donor mean was seen in an Asian-associated ancestry cluster in a later analysis.

CDR1 and CDR2 from the germline V gene are SQVTM and ANQGSEA. CDR3 length: 16 amino acids. The V and J ends lost 2 bases and 0 bases respectively, with 14 bases between them. Note on this clone: The antigen remains undetermined.

The PCR ran on 60 Vbeta and 13 Jbeta primers. Measured with immunoSEQ multiplex PCR; TCRdb has only the in-frame clones, and not every one. This table holds approximately 160,000 clones, over 70% found once. The chain uses TRBV29-1 and TRBJ2-1; a weak D match, TRBD2 (5 bases). The sequence came from a male donor in good health and CMV-seropositive. The sequencing sample was made of PBMCs. CDR3 sequence (DNA): TGCAGCGTTGAACACACGGGAATAATCTCCTACAATGAGCAGTTCTTC. It translates to CSVEHTGIISYNEQFF.